This passage covers 23 T cell receptor beta chains from one sample sequenced in a study of blood T cells in healthy people across ages. A sample-barcoded 5' primer and a J-beta primer mix were used in a second PCR of roughly 7 to 12 cycles. One entry per CDR3 protein results from TCRdb running MiXCR on the 5' RACE reads. This sample has 1.5 million to 2 million distinct CDR3 sequences; 25% to 30% occur once, and the top ten carry over 7%. Sequenced sample: blood. The receptor source for this set is a woman aged 25 to 39 in good health.

V is TRBV10-1 and J is TRBJ2-1; D may match TRBD1 or TRBD2 (5 bases each). The length of the CDR3 is 13 residues. V was cut by 5 bases and J by 4 bases, with 9 bases left in between. Germline V gives CDR1 WNHNN, CDR2 SYGVQD (reference sequence). Written as DNA, the CDR3 is TGCGCCAGCAGTATCGGGGCATACAATGAGCAGTTCTTC. It codes for CASSIGAYNEQFF.

There are many counts of this clonotype. The gene calls are TRBV27 and TRBJ2-1; no clear D. This CDR3 region has 13 residues. Between the trimmed V and J ends, which lost 0 bases and 8 bases, there was a span of 8 bases. Germline CDR1 is MNHEY and CDR2 is SMNVEV (reference sequence). The CDR3 DNA follows: TGTGCCAGCAGTTTATCTCGTTCGTATGAGCAGTTCTTC. Translating gives CASSLSRSYEQFF.

The chain joins TRBV7-3 to TRBJ2-1; D call uncertain. Matching the DNA end better, TRBJ2-7 makes the J call doubtful. Germline CDR1 SGHTA, CDR2 FQGTGA. The CDR3 consists of 14 residues. The chain's CDR3 is CASSLDKGYNEQYF. The CDR3 nucleotides are TGTGCCAGCAGCTTAGATAAGGGTTACAATGAGCAGTACTTC.

This clonotype has only a few counts. The gene calls are TRBV10-3 and TRBJ1-2; weak D call: TRBD1 (6 bases). The CDR3 is 15 residues long. The V and J ends lost 8 bases and 0 bases respectively, with 16 bases between them. In germline, CDR1 is ENHRY, CDR2 SYGVKD. The CDR3 bases are TGTGCCATCGGGGGCAGGTCGGAGGCTAACTATGGCTACACCTTC. Protein: CAIGGRSEANYGYTF.

This clonotype was seen many times. V is TRBV6-6 and J is TRBJ2-1, with no clear D. V was pared by 4 bases and J by 0 bases, with 13 bases between. The V gene's germline CDR1 is MNHNY and CDR2 SVGAGI (reference sequence). The length of the CDR3 is 16 residues. CDR3 nucleotide sequence: TGTGCCAGCAGTTCCCTGAGCCGGAGCTCCTACAATGAGCAGTTCTTC. This sequence encodes CASSSLSRSSYNEQFF.

The genes are TRBV29-1 and TRBJ1-5; TRBD1 matches 9 bases. Looked up from germline, CDR1 is SQVTM and CDR2 is ANQGSEA. V trimming: 4 bases; J trimming: 4 bases; junction bases outside the gene matches: 2. This CDR3 region has 13 residues. Here the CDR3 reads CSVAQGANQPQHF. CDR3 in DNA: TGCAGCGTTGCACAGGGGGCAAATCAGCCCCAGCATTTT.

Note on this clonotype: A much bigger clone sits one base away, suggesting this may be a read error. CDR3 in amino acids: CASGREISSYEQCF. CDR3 nucleotide sequence: TGTGCCAGCGGAAGGGAGATAAGCTCCTACGAGCAGTGCTTC. V usage is TRBV6-5 and J usage is TRBJ2-7; weak D call: TRBD2 (5 bases). Germline V lookup: CDR1 MNHEY, CDR2 SVGAGI. The CDR3 consists of 14 residues.

V gene TRBV2 combines with J gene TRBJ2-1, with D maybe TRBD1 (6 bases). This CDR3 has 13 amino acids. V was trimmed by 6 bases and J by 4 bases, leaving 10 bases between them. Germline V gene data show CDR1 as SNHLY and CDR2 as FYNNEI. CDR3 region: CASRTTGYNEQFF. The CDR3 DNA follows: TGTGCCAGCAGGACGACAGGATACAATGAGCAGTTCTTC.

The chain couples TRBV20-1 to TRBJ1-6; D call uncertain. Germline values: CDR1 DFQATT, CDR2 SNEGSKA (reference sequence). Trimming removed 0 bases at V and 9 bases at J, with 9 bases between. This CDR3 contains 13 residues. The CDR3 is CSARDVGSSPLHF. DNA for the CDR3: TGCAGTGCTAGAGATGTAGGGTCTTCACCCCTCCACTTT.

This clonotype was counted once. Being one base from a much bigger clone, this may be a read error. The chain joins TRBV7-2 to TRBJ2-1; 13 bases match TRBD2. The last part of the DNA fits TRBJ2-7 better; the J call may be wrong. The germline CDR1 and CDR2 sequences are SGHTA and FQGNSA. The CDR3 consists of 19 residues. This chain's CDR3 is CASSTRTSGRPSSYNEQYF. The CDR3, as DNA: TGTGCCAGCAGCACCCGGACTAGCGGGAGACCCAGCTCCTACAATGAGCAGTACTTC.

The V gene is TRBV5-4, the J gene TRBJ2-5; D is ambiguous. The CDR3 totals 14 residues. The germline gives CDR1 SGHNT, CDR2 YYREEE (reference sequence). Trimming took off 4 bases at V and 5 bases at J, with 15 bases between the two ends. The CDR3: CASSHGPDRETQYF. CDR3 DNA sequence: TGTGCCAGCAGCCATGGACCCGACCGGGAGACCCAGTACTTC.

The rearrangement joins TRBV6-2 or TRBV6-3 to TRBJ1-5; tentative D call: TRBD1 (5 bases). Germline loops: CDR1 MNHEY, CDR2 SVGEGT. V was trimmed by 5 bases and J by 9 bases, leaving 14 bases between them. The CDR3 loop spans 13 amino acids. The CDR3 is CASSPQGFWPQHF. CDR3 sequence (DNA): TGTGCCAGCAGTCCCCAGGGTTTTTGGCCCCAGCATTTT.

In this sample, this clonotype turned up many times. The CDR3 DNA reads TGTGCCAGCAGACCCCAGCCGGGACAGGGCTACAATGAGCAGTTCTTC. The encoded protein is CASRPQPGQGYNEQFF. This chain joins TRBV6-6 and TRBJ2-1; 9 bases are a match to TRBD1. Unmatched junction bases numbered 9, after V lost 6 bases and J lost 3 bases. The CDR3 has 16 residues. The germline gives CDR1 MNHNY, CDR2 SVGAGI (reference sequence).

This clonotype was found a few times. The chain has TRBV11-2 and TRBJ2-1, with 7 bases fitting TRBD2. The germline gives CDR1 SGHAT, CDR2 FQNNGV. The CDR3 extends over 16 amino acids. V lost 3 bases, J lost 4 bases, and 9 bases stayed unmatched. DNA for the CDR3: TGTGCCAGCAGCTTCAGGGTCCTAGCGGATTACAATGAGCAGTTCTTC. Its protein is CASSFRVLADYNEQFF.

The chain combines TRBV20-1 with TRBJ1-4; D is perhaps TRBD1 (5 bases). The CDR3 spans 16 residues. CDR1 and CDR2 from the germline V gene are DFQATT and SNEGSKA (reference sequence). Trimming took 0 bases from V and 8 from J, leaving 19 bases between them. CDR3: CSARDNVRGRREKLFF. In DNA, the CDR3 is TGCAGTGCTAGAGATAATGTAAGGGGCCGGAGAGAAAAACTGTTTTTT.

This clonotype was counted at least ten times. The V gene is TRBV29-1, the J gene TRBJ2-3; 10 bases map to TRBD2. The germline V gene has CDR1 SQVTM and CDR2 ANQGSEA. The V segment lost 4 bases and the J segment 3 bases; nucleotides outside the gene matches: 4. This CDR3 contains 14 residues. Here the CDR3 reads CSVGTSGPTDTQYF. In DNA, the CDR3 is TGCAGCGTTGGGACTAGCGGCCCGACAGATACGCAGTATTTT.

The table lists this clonotype with a few counts. The chain's CDR3 is CASSQTGQRVGKLFF. The CDR3, as DNA: TGTGCCAGCAGTCAAACGGGACAGCGCGTTGGAAAACTGTTTTTT. The chain is built from TRBV2 and TRBJ1-4; TRBD1 matches 7 bases. CDR3 length equals 15 residues. Trimming at V came to 5 bases and at J to 10 bases, leaving 13 bases not matched to a gene. Germline lookup yields CDR1 SNHLY and CDR2 FYNNEI.

This clonotype has only a few counts. The chain recombines TRBV18 with TRBJ2-1; 9 bases agree with TRBD2. The length of the CDR3 is 17 residues. The trim removed 3 bases at V and 6 bases at J, leaving 12 bases unmatched. CDR1 KGHSH and CDR2 LQKENI come from the germline V gene. In DNA form, the CDR3 reads TGTGCCAGCTCACCCTATAGCGGGAGAGGGGGCGGCAATGAGCAGTTCTTC. Translation: CASSPYSGRGGGNEQFF.

The rearrangement uses TRBV9 and TRBJ1-5; the D is unclear. The germline V and J ends were trimmed by 0 bases and 7 bases, with 11 bases remaining between them. The CDR3 length is 14 residues. Germline CDR1 SGDLS, CDR2 YYNGEE. CDR3 in DNA: TGTGCCAGCAGCGTAGACCCCATCTCCCAGCCCCAGCATTTT. It translates to CASSVDPISQPQHF.

The V call is TRBV7-2, the J call TRBJ2-4, with D tentatively TRBD2 (5 bases). CDR1 SGHTA and CDR2 FQGNSA come from the germline V gene. The CDR3 spans 13 residues. Deletions cut 5 bases from V and 13 bases from J, with 18 bases between. The CDR3 DNA is TGTGCCAGCAGCCCTATAAGGAGGCAGTTCCAGTACTTC. Protein sequence: CASSPIRRQFQYF.

On this clonotype itself: Relative to the germline gene, one junction end is altered; a read error may explain this. The rearrangement joins TRBV6-2 or TRBV6-3 to TRBJ2-3, with D perhaps TRBD2 (5 bases). CDR3 length: 13 residues. The germline V gene has CDR1 MNHEY and CDR2 SVGEGT. In DNA, the CDR3 is TGCGCCAGCGCGGGTACCCTCACAGATACGCAGTATTTT. Amino acids: CASAGTLTDTQYF.

This clonotype was found many times. The chain couples TRBV7-9 to TRBJ2-1; D uncertain. The CDR3 has 14 residues. V lost 3 bases and J 7 bases, leaving 13 bases between the germline ends. Germline V gives CDR1 SEHNR, CDR2 FQNEAQ (reference sequence). The CDR3 DNA is TGTGCCAGCAGCTTTCGAGGAGAGTATAATGAGCAGTTCTTC. This gives the protein CASSFRGEYNEQFF.

The gene calls are TRBV2 and TRBJ1-5, with D tentatively TRBD1 (6 bases). This CDR3 is built from 16 residues. Germline V gene data show CDR1 as SNHLY and CDR2 as FYNNEI. Trimming removed 6 bases at V and 0 bases at J, with 15 bases between. The CDR3 is CASRPYGTLSNQPQHF. CDR3 coding DNA: TGTGCCAGCAGGCCTTACGGGACACTTAGCAATCAGCCCCAGCATTTT.